One sample yielded the 23 T cell receptor beta chains listed below, sequenced in a study of naive and memory T cell subsets (dated by TCRdb to the late 2010s). Library method: UMI-ligation and nested PCR. Sequenced using an Illumina MiSeq. The beta constant-region primer was an equimolar mix of two oligonucleotides covering both TRBC1 and TRBC2. TCRdb reprocessing: public reads trimmed at Q25 with fastp, clones called with MiXCR, in-frame beta chains kept. Rows with a matching CDR3 protein are joined into one entry that keeps the most common DNA and genes. For this sample the table gives some 150,000 distinct CDR3 sequences, of which more than 15% were detected only once. The leading ten clones occupy roughly 0.14% of the sample. The sequencing input was naive CD4+ T cells from blood. What the cell subset or site label conveys for this sample: naive T cells, CD45RA high CD27+. Receptors originate from a human donor in good health.

CDR3 sequence (DNA): TGTGCCAGCAGTTTATGGACTAGCGGGAACTACGAGCAGTACTTC. Translated, it gives CASSLWTSGNYEQYF. The chain has TRBV28 and TRBJ2-7, with 11 nucleotides matching TRBD2. The length of the CDR3 is 15 residues. Germline V gene lookup returns CDR1 MDHEN and CDR2 SYDVKM. Germline trimming cut 0 bases from V and 3 bases from J; bases unmatched to any gene: 1.

This clonotype was seen only a few times. The chain carries TRBV5-1 and TRBJ1-5, with D unclear. The CDR3 is made up of 15 amino acids. Germline values: CDR1 SGHRS, CDR2 YFSETQ. V lost 0 bases and J 0 bases, leaving 7 bases between the germline ends. The CDR3 reads CASSLDIYSNQPQHF. The CDR3 coding sequence is TGCGCCAGCAGCTTGGACATTTATAGCAATCAGCCCCAGCATTTT.

In its sample, this clonotype was seen a few times. The rearrangement links TRBV6-6 to TRBJ1-6, with a possible D match to TRBD1 (6 bases). The CDR3 covers 15 residues. The V and J ends lost 2 bases and 7 bases respectively, with 12 bases between them. Germline V gene lookup returns CDR1 MNHNY and CDR2 SVGAGI (reference sequence). The CDR3 bases are TGTGCCAGCAGTTACCTCAGAGGGGGGAATTCACCCCTCCACTTT. Its translation is CASSYLRGGNSPLHF.

The CDR3 protein is CASSLDPSYEQYF. For the CDR3, the DNA is TGTGCCAGCAGCTTAGATCCCTCGTACGAGCAGTACTTC. This chain links TRBV7-2 with TRBJ2-7; the D is unclear. The CDR3 totals 13 residues. V dropped 1 base and J dropped 4 bases, with 8 bases sitting between them. Looked up from germline, CDR1 is SGHTA and CDR2 is FQGNSA.

A few counts support this clonotype. The V and J genes are TRBV6-2 or TRBV6-3 and TRBJ2-7; 9 bases align to TRBD2. Germline lookup yields CDR1 MNHEY and CDR2 SVGEGT. J was trimmed by 1 base and V by 11 bases; bases with no gene match: 9. The CDR3 extends over 14 amino acids. The CDR3: CAARGLAGSYEQYF. The CDR3 coding sequence is TGTGCCGCCCGAGGGCTAGCGGGATCCTACGAGCAGTACTTC.

The rearrangement uses TRBV4-1 and TRBJ1-5, with a weak D call TRBD1 (5 bases). The V gene's germline CDR1 is MGHRA and CDR2 YSYEKL. The CDR3 is made up of 14 amino acids. V gave up 4 bases and J gave up 1 base, with 8 bases separating them. CDR3 DNA: TGCGCCAGCAGCCCGAGGGGAAGCAATCAGCCCCAGCATTTT. It encodes CASSPRGSNQPQHF.

This clonotype appeared a few times. The V gene is TRBV28, the J gene TRBJ1-5, with TRBD1 matching 9 bases. Trimming took 6 bases from V and 6 from J; bases not matched to a gene: 6. Germline lookup yields CDR1 MDHEN and CDR2 SYDVKM. This CDR3 spans 14 amino acids. DNA for the CDR3: TGTGCCAGCAGACCCGGGACAGGGATTCAGCCCCAGCATTTT. It yields the protein CASRPGTGIQPQHF. The full variable domain, its missing parts supplied by reference TRBV28 and TRBJ1-5, is DVKVTQSSRYLVKRTGEKVFLECVQDMDHENMFWYRQDPGLGLRLIYFSYDVKMKEKGDIPEGYSVSREKKERFSLILESASTNQTSMYLCASRPGTGIQPQHFGDGTRLSIL.

Written as DNA, the CDR3 is TGTGCCAGCAGCTCCTCGACTAGTGGGACCTCTGAGCAGTTCTTC. The encoded protein is CASSSSTSGTSEQFF. This chain links TRBV11-2 with TRBJ2-1; D may be TRBD2 (6 bases). Germline V gene lookup returns CDR1 SGHAT and CDR2 FQNNGV. The V gene lost 4 bases and the J gene lost 9 bases, with 19 bases spanning the gap. CDR3 size: 15 residues.

The CDR3 reads CASSEGRTGAHQPQHF. For the CDR3, the DNA is TGTGCCAGCAGTGAAGGTAGGACAGGGGCCCATCAGCCCCAGCATTTT. V gene TRBV25-1 combines with J gene TRBJ1-5, with TRBD1 identical over 9 bases. The V segment lost 2 bases and the J segment 5 bases; nucleotides outside the gene matches: 7. Germline V gives CDR1 MGHDK, CDR2 SYGVNS. This CDR3 is 16 amino acids long.

The chain employs TRBV7-3 and TRBJ1-1, with D tentatively TRBD1 (6 bases). The germline V and J ends were trimmed by 5 bases and 3 bases, with 16 bases remaining between them. Germline V CDR1 and CDR2: SGHTA, FQGTGA. The CDR3 length is 15 residues. CDR3 coding DNA: TGTGCCAGCAGCCCAACCTCCAGGGGCTACACTGAAGCTTTCTTT. Its translation is CASSPTSRGYTEAFF.

A few counts support this clonotype. The chain combines TRBV20-1 with TRBJ2-3, with 7 bases identical to TRBD1. Unmatched junction bases numbered 5, after V lost 3 bases and J lost 2 bases. CDR1 is DFQATT, CDR2 SNEGSKA, per germline (reference sequence). The CDR3 loop spans 14 amino acids. As DNA, the CDR3 is TGCAGTGCTAGCGGGCAGGGGGTCACAGATACGCAGTATTTT. It translates to CSASGQGVTDTQYF.

This clonotype was found many times. This chain connects TRBV29-1 to TRBJ2-1, with 12 bases aligning to TRBD2. From germline, CDR1 is SQVTM and CDR2 ANQGSEA. CDR3 length: 14 amino acids. V lost 5 bases to trimming and J lost 5 bases; unmatched junction nucleotides: 4. CDR3 nucleotides: TGCAGCGTTTTCCGACTAGCGGGAGACAATGAGCAGTTCTTC. Residues: CSVFRLAGDNEQFF.

The sample holds a few counts of this clonotype. V usage is TRBV25-1 and J usage is TRBJ1-1, with D possibly TRBD1 on 5 matching bases. The CDR3 totals 14 residues. Germline CDR1 MGHDK, CDR2 SYGVNS. V lost 1 base and J lost 5, with 11 bases in between. The CDR3 reads CASSEFGGLTEAFF. The CDR3 DNA follows: TGTGCCAGCAGTGAATTCGGGGGGTTAACTGAAGCTTTCTTT.

In nucleotides, the CDR3 is TGTGCCAGCAGCAAAGTCCGGGACAGGCTTGTCTCGCCAGAAGCTTTCTTT. Translating it yields CASSKVRDRLVSPEAFF. The chain is built from TRBV21-1 and TRBJ1-1; TRBD1, the table's D call, lacks a check against the DNA. TRBV21-1 is reported as a pseudogene. The CDR3 is 17 amino acids.

V is TRBV5-4 and J is TRBJ2-7, with TRBD2 matching over 9 bases. There are 16 residues in the CDR3. Germline V gives CDR1 SGHNT, CDR2 YYREEE (reference sequence). J was trimmed by 3 bases and V by 0 bases; bases with no gene match: 7. The CDR3 sequence is CASSLASSGDRYEQYF. CDR3 nucleotide sequence: TGTGCCAGCAGCTTGGCCTCTAGCGGGGACCGCTACGAGCAGTACTTC.

The rearrangement joins TRBV9 to TRBJ2-2, with D maybe TRBD2 (5 bases). Germline CDR1 and CDR2: SGDLS and YYNGEE. Deletions cut 4 bases from V and 7 bases from J, with 17 bases between. CDR3 length: 15 residues. The chain's CDR3 is CASSPPFGGRGELFF. The CDR3 bases are TGTGCCAGCAGCCCGCCGTTTGGAGGACGCGGGGAGCTGTTTTTT.

The CDR3 sequence is CASSQENVGLAGFGEQFF. The CDR3 nucleotides are TGTGCCAGCAGCCAAGAGAATGTTGGACTAGCGGGGTTTGGTGAGCAGTTCTTC. V usage is TRBV4-2 and J usage is TRBJ2-1, with 12 bases fitting TRBD2. V trimming: 0 bases; J trimming: 9 bases; junction bases outside the gene matches: 12. The germline CDR1 and CDR2 sequences are LGHNA and YNFKEQ. The CDR3 is made up of 18 amino acids.

The gene calls are TRBV4-1 and TRBJ2-3, with 8 positions matching TRBD2. Trimming removed 3 bases from V and 0 bases from J; junction bases left unmatched: 8. CDR3 length equals 17 residues. The germline V gene encodes CDR1 MGHRA and CDR2 YSYEKL. CDR3 sequence: CASSHIPSGPSTDTQYF. CDR3 sequence (DNA): TGCGCCAGCAGCCATATTCCTAGCGGGCCTAGCACAGATACGCAGTATTTT.

The V and J genes are TRBV20-1 and TRBJ1-1, with 7 bases lining up with TRBD1. This CDR3 is 12 amino acids long. From germline, CDR1 is DFQATT and CDR2 SNEGSKA (reference sequence). V dropped 6 bases and J dropped 5; count of bases not matched to a gene: 6. As DNA, the CDR3 is TGCAGTGCAAAGGCAGGGGGAACTGAAGCTTTCTTT. As protein: CSAKAGGTEAFF.

This clonotype was counted between two and nine times. The chain is built from TRBV11-2 and TRBJ2-1; TRBD2 might be the D (5 bases). V lost 5 bases and J 9 bases, leaving 14 bases between the germline ends. Germline lookup yields CDR1 SGHAT and CDR2 FQNNGV. CDR3 size: 13 residues. For the CDR3, the DNA is TGTGCCAGCAGCGGGAGAGGGCTCGGTGAGCAGTTCTTC. As protein: CASSGRGLGEQFF.

The J gene is TRBJ1-2, the V gene TRBV18; 7 nucleotides match TRBD1. The germline CDR1 and CDR2 sequences are KGHSH and LQKENI. The length of the CDR3 is 15 residues. With V trimmed by 0 bases and J by 2 bases, 3 bases remained unmatched. The CDR3 protein is CASSPPGQLNYGYTF. The CDR3 DNA is TGTGCCAGCTCACCACCGGGACAGCTAAACTATGGCTACACCTTC. Complete variable domain (other parts from reference TRBV18 and TRBJ1-2): NAGVMQNPRHLVRRRGQEARLRCSPMKGHSHVYWYRQLPEEGLKFMVYLQKENIIDESGMPKERFSAEFPKEGPSILRIQQVVRGDSAAYFCASSPPGQLNYGYTFGSGTRLTVV.

V is TRBV19 and J is TRBJ1-5; tentatively, D is TRBD1 (6 bases). V was shortened by 4 bases and J by 1 base, with 11 bases between the two germline ends. The V gene's germline CDR1 is LNHDA and CDR2 SQIVND (reference sequence). This CDR3 has 15 residues. The CDR3 is CASSTQGPSNQPQHF. CDR3 coding DNA: TGTGCCAGTAGTACACAGGGACCCAGCAATCAGCCCCAGCATTTT.

This clonotype was counted a few times. V gene TRBV30 combines with J gene TRBJ2-3; D is possibly TRBD1 (5 bases). The germline V and J ends were trimmed by 0 bases and 6 bases, with 10 bases remaining between them. CDR1 is GTSNPN, CDR2 SVGIG, per germline (reference sequence). The CDR3 covers 13 residues. The CDR3 loop is CAWSVQGTDTQYF. CDR3 sequence (DNA): TGTGCCTGGAGTGTTCAGGGAACCGATACGCAGTATTTT.